This T cell receptor beta chain was found in a study of cytomegalovirus exposure and HLA in healthy donors. Overall study: Drawn from HLA-typed donors, about 85 million unique TCRs were held in an early data release. Findings and limits, study-wide: Among immune exposure information, only CMV serostatus was available.

Germline V gives CDR1 WSHSY, CDR2 SAAADI. The CDR3 totals 14 residues. With 7 bases removed from V and 0 bases from J, the gap between germline ends came to 12 bases. In regard to this clone: Its antigen is not known.

60 Vbeta and 13 Jbeta primers were used in PCR. Sequencing used immunoSEQ multiplex PCR; TCRdb keeps in-frame clones, though not all of them. The data show 110,000 to 150,000 clones, 75% to 90% seen once. The chain employs TRBV10-2 and TRBJ1-1; unclear D gene. This clonotype originated in a female donor in good health and CMV-seronegative. The sequencing input was PBMCs. The CDR3 protein is CASKFDKLNTEAFF. CDR3 bases: TGCGCCAGCAAATTCGACAAGTTGAACACTGAAGCTTTCTTT.